This is a list of T cell receptor beta chains from one sample in a study of T cells in Graves' hyperthyroidism and ophthalmopathy. One entry per CDR3 protein, called by TCRdb with MiXCR from the multiplex PCR reads. Here the sample spans 300,000 to 400,000 distinct CDR3 sequences, roughly 20% being singletons. The sequencing input was blood. The receptors stem from a woman in her 50s with Graves' hyperthyroidism. Each CDR3 is given with its conserved first and last residue. The order of the fields is CDR3 DNA, CDR3 protein, D gene, V gene, J gene, clone size, CDR3 length. D genes are given only for firm matches. The size field is filled for only some rows; it gives once, few, many or a size class.

CDR3nt: TGTGCCAGTTGGGCCGGGGGAGAGCAGTTCTTC
CDR3aa: CASWAGGEQFF
d_gene: -
v_gene: TRBV19
j_gene: TRBJ2-1
abundance: -
len: 11

CDR3nt: TGTGCCAGCAGCTTATTCCGTCAGGGAGAAAAGACCCAGTACTTC
CDR3aa: CASSLFRQGEKTQYF
d_gene: -
v_gene: TRBV7-2
j_gene: TRBJ2-5
abundance: -
len: 15

CDR3nt: TGTGCCACCAGTGACACTCTAGCGGGAGGGCTGAACGGGGAGCTGTTTTTT
CDR3aa: CATSDTLAGGLNGELFF
d_gene: TRBD2
v_gene: TRBV24-1
j_gene: TRBJ2-2
abundance: many
len: 17

CDR3nt: TGTGCCAGCAGCGATGGACAGGGACGGGGTACCTATAATTCACCCCTCCACTTT
CDR3aa: CASSDGQGRGTYNSPLHF
d_gene: TRBD1
v_gene: TRBV7-6
j_gene: TRBJ1-6
abundance: -
len: 18

CDR3nt: TGTGCCAGCTCACCTTTCGACAGTCCGAACACTGAAGCTTTCTTT
CDR3aa: CASSPFDSPNTEAFF
d_gene: -
v_gene: TRBV18
j_gene: TRBJ1-1
abundance: many
len: 15

CDR3nt: TGTGCCAGCAGCTTAGGTGACCGGGAGGCCAATCAGCCCCAGCATTTT
CDR3aa: CASSLGDREANQPQHF
d_gene: -
v_gene: TRBV13
j_gene: TRBJ1-5
abundance: few
len: 16

CDR3nt: TGTGCCAGCAGGGACAGGGGGATAGGCACCGGGGAGCTGTTTTTT
CDR3aa: CASRDRGIGTGELFF
d_gene: TRBD1
v_gene: TRBV28
j_gene: TRBJ2-2
abundance: few
len: 15

CDR3nt: TGTGCCAGCAGCTTATACGGTAGCAATCAGCCCCAGCATTTT
CDR3aa: CASSLYGSNQPQHF
d_gene: -
v_gene: TRBV7-8
j_gene: TRBJ1-5
abundance: few
len: 14

CDR3nt: TGCAGCTTCCTAGCGGGAGCTGACGAGCAGTACTTC
CDR3aa: CSFLAGADEQYF
d_gene: TRBD2
v_gene: TRBV20-1
j_gene: TRBJ2-7
abundance: few
len: 12

CDR3nt: TGTGCCAGCAGCTTAGGCGGGCAAGGGAGCTACAATGAGCAGTTCTTC
CDR3aa: CASSLGGQGSYNEQFF
d_gene: -
v_gene: TRBV13
j_gene: TRBJ2-1
abundance: -
len: 16

CDR3nt: TGCAGTGCTAGAGTGGGGCGCCAGCGGGATGACAATGAGCAGTTCTTC
CDR3aa: CSARVGRQRDDNEQFF
d_gene: TRBD2
v_gene: TRBV20-1
j_gene: TRBJ2-1
abundance: -
len: 16

CDR3nt: TGTGCCAGCAGTGAAGCGCGGCGGGCCCAGTACTTC
CDR3aa: CASSEARRAQYF
d_gene: -
v_gene: TRBV6-1
j_gene: TRBJ2-5
abundance: few
len: 12

CDR3nt: TGCAGTGTCGAAAGCGGAATCCAAGAGACCCAGTACTTC
CDR3aa: CSVESGIQETQYF
d_gene: -
v_gene: TRBV20-1
j_gene: TRBJ2-5
abundance: many
len: 13

CDR3nt: TGTGCCTCGAAACGACAGGGGAATTCTGAGACCCAGTACTTC
CDR3aa: CASKRQGNSETQYF
d_gene: TRBD1
v_gene: TRBV2
j_gene: TRBJ2-5
abundance: -
len: 14

CDR3nt: TGCAGTGCTCCGACAGGGCACTCCTACAATGAGCAGTTCTTC
CDR3aa: CSAPTGHSYNEQFF
d_gene: TRBD1
v_gene: TRBV20-1
j_gene: TRBJ2-1
abundance: many
len: 14

CDR3nt: TGTGCCAGCAGCCCCCCCTCCGAAGCGGGGGGAAGCGGGGAGCTGTTTTTT
CDR3aa: CASSPPSEAGGSGELFF
d_gene: TRBD2
v_gene: TRBV9
j_gene: TRBJ2-2
abundance: few
len: 17

CDR3nt: TGTGCCAGCAGTCTAACGGGAGGGGGAGGTGGCTACACCTTC
CDR3aa: CASSLTGGGGGYTF
d_gene: -
v_gene: TRBV2
j_gene: TRBJ1-2
abundance: -
len: 14

CDR3nt: TGTGCCACCAGTGATTGGGAGGATACGCAGTATTTT
CDR3aa: CATSDWEDTQYF
d_gene: -
v_gene: TRBV24-1
j_gene: TRBJ2-3
abundance: -
len: 12

CDR3nt: TGTGCCAGCAGTTACGGGCCGGACAGTCGCGTCTACGAGCAGTACTTC
CDR3aa: CASSYGPDSRVYEQYF
d_gene: -
v_gene: TRBV6-5
j_gene: TRBJ2-7
abundance: few
len: 16

CDR3nt: TGTGCCAGCAGCCCAGGGGGGGGGCACGGCGAGCAGTACTTC
CDR3aa: CASSPGGGHGEQYF
d_gene: -
v_gene: TRBV7-9
j_gene: TRBJ2-7
abundance: -
len: 14

CDR3nt: TGTGCCAGCACCCTTACCGGGACAGGGGATGAAAAACTGTTTTTT
CDR3aa: CASTLTGTGDEKLFF
d_gene: TRBD1
v_gene: TRBV6-1
j_gene: TRBJ1-4
abundance: few
len: 15

CDR3nt: TGTGCCAGCAGCGGATTACAGGGCACTGAAGCTTTCTTT
CDR3aa: CASSGLQGTEAFF
d_gene: -
v_gene: TRBV9
j_gene: TRBJ1-1
abundance: many
len: 13

CDR3nt: TGTGCCTGGAGTGACGGCCGGGCAGGGAAAAACATTCAGTACTTC
CDR3aa: CAWSDGRAGKNIQYF
d_gene: -
v_gene: TRBV30
j_gene: TRBJ2-4
abundance: many
len: 15

CDR3nt: TGTGCCAGCAGCCAAACCGGGACTAGCGGGGGGATCACCGGGGAGCTGTTTTTT
CDR3aa: CASSQTGTSGGITGELFF
d_gene: TRBD2
v_gene: TRBV14
j_gene: TRBJ2-2
abundance: -
len: 18

CDR3nt: TGTGCCAGCAATCGGGTTGTGGGTGAGCAGTTCTTC
CDR3aa: CASNRVVGEQFF
d_gene: -
v_gene: TRBV2
j_gene: TRBJ2-1
abundance: few
len: 12

CDR3nt: TGCAGTGCTGTAGATACTAGCGGGCCTAGCACAGATACGCAGTATTTT
CDR3aa: CSAVDTSGPSTDTQYF
d_gene: TRBD2
v_gene: TRBV20-1
j_gene: TRBJ2-3
abundance: few
len: 16

CDR3nt: TGTGCCAGCAGTGGGAGTTACGTCTTGAATCAGCAGTTCTTC
CDR3aa: CASSGSYVLNQQFF
d_gene: -
v_gene: TRBV2
j_gene: TRBJ2-1
abundance: -
len: 14